This T cell receptor beta chain was profiled in a study of blood T cell repertoires in COVID-19. Study overall: Acute and convalescent COVID-19 specimens originated in the United States, Italy and Spain.

The assay was immunoSEQ multiplex PCR, and TCRdb's table has in-frame clones only and misses some. The repertoire has hundreds of thousands of clones, about 89% of them found once; the top ten carry less than 2.5%. Germline CDR1 reads SNHLY; CDR2 reads FYNNEI. Trimming removed 3 bases at V and 3 bases at J, with 9 bases between. The CDR3 is 14 residues long. This chain uses TRBV2 with TRBJ1-5, with a weak D call TRBD1 (5 bases). The sample consisted of PBMCs or T cells enriched from blood (not recorded which). The origin of this receptor is a woman under 30 who had recovered from COVID-19. In DNA, the CDR3 is TGTGCCAGCAGTGAGCAGGGCTACAATCAGCCCCAGCATTTT. This sequence encodes CASSEQGYNQPQHF.